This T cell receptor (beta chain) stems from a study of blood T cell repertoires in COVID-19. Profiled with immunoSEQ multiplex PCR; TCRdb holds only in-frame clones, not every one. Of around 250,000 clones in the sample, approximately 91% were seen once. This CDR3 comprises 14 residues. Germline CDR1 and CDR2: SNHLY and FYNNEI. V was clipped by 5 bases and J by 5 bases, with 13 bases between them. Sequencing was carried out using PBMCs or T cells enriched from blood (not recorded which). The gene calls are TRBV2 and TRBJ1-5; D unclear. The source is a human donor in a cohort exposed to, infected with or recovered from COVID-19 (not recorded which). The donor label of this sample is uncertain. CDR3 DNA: TGTGCCAGCAGTCCCGGGAGAAATGATCAGCCCCAGCATTTT. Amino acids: CASSPGRNDQPQHF.